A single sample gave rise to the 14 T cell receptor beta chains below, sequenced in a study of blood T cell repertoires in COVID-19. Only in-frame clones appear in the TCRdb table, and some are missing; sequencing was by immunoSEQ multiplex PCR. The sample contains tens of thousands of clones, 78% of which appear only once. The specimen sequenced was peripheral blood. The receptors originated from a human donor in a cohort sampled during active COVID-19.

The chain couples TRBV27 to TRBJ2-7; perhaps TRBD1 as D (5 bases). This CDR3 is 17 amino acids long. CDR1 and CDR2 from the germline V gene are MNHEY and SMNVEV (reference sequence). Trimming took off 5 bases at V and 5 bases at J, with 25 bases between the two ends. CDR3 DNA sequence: TGTGCCAGCAGTCCACGCCACCCGACACAGGACGAGGACGAGCAGTACTTC. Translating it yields CASSPRHPTQDEDEQYF.

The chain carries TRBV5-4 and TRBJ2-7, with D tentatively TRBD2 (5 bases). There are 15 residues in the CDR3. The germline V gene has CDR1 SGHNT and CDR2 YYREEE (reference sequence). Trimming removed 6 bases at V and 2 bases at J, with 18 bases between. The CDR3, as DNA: TGTGCCAGCACCTCCGGGGTGGGATATACCTACGAGCAGTACTTC. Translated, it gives CASTSGVGYTYEQYF.

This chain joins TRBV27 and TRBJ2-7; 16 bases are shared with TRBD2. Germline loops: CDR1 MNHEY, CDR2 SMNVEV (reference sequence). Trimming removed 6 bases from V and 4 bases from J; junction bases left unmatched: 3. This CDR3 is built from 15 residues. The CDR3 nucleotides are TGTGCCAGCAGGCCGGGACTAGCGGGAGGGTACGAGCAGTACTTC. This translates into CASRPGLAGGYEQYF.

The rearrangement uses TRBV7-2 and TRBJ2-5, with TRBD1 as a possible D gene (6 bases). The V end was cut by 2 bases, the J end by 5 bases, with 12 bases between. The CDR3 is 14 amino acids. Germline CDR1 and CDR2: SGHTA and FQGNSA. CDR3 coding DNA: TGTGCCAGCAGCTTATCCAGGGGCCGGGAGACCCAGTACTTC. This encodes CASSLSRGRETQYF. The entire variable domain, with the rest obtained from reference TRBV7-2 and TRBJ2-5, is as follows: GAGVSQSPSNKVTEKGKDVELRCDPISGHTALYWYRQSLGQGLEFLIYFQGNSAPDKSGLPSDRFSAERTGGSVSTLTIQRTQQEDSAVYLCASSLSRGRETQYFGPGTRLLVL.

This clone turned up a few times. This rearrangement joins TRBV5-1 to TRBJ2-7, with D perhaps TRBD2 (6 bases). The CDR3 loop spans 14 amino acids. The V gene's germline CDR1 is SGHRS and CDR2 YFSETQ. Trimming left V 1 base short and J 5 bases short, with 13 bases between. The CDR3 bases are TGCGCCAGCAGCTTGAACGGGAGCGACGACGAGCAGTACTTC. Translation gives CASSLNGSDDEQYF.

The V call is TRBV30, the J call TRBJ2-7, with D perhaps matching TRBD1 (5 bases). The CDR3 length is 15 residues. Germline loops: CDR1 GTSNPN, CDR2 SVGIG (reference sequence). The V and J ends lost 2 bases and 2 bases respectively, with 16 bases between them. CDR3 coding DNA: TGTGCCTGGAGTCATTATAAGGGGCCGACCTACGAGCAGTACTTC. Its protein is CAWSHYKGPTYEQYF. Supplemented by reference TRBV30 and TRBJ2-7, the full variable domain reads SQTIHQWPATLVQPVGSPLSLECTVEGTSNPNLYWYRQAAGRGLQLLFYSVGIGQISSEVPQNLSASRPQDRQFILSSKKLLLSDSGFYLCAWSHYKGPTYEQYFGPGTRLTVT.

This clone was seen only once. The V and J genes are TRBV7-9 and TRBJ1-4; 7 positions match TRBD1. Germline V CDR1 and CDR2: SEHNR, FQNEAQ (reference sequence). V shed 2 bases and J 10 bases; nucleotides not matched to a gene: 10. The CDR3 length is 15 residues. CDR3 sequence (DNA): TGTGCCAGCAGCTTAAGGGACAGCAGGATCGGAAAACTGTTTTTT. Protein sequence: CASSLRDSRIGKLFF.

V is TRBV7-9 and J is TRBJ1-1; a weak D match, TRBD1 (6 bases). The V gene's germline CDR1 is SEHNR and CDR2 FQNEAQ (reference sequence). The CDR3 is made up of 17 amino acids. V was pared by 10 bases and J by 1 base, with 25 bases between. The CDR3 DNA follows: TGTGCCACCCGCGTAGTCCACCCGACAGGCCAGAACACTGAAGCTTTCTTT. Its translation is CATRVVHPTGQNTEAFF.

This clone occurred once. CDR3 in amino acids: CASGLSGTHEQYF. In DNA form, the CDR3 reads TGTGCCAGCGGACTTAGCGGGACCCACGAGCAGTACTTC. The rearrangement joins TRBV28 to TRBJ2-7, with 8 nucleotides matching TRBD2. J was trimmed by 5 bases and V by 8 bases; bases with no gene match: 8. Looked up from germline, CDR1 is MDHEN and CDR2 is SYDVKM. There are 13 residues in the CDR3.

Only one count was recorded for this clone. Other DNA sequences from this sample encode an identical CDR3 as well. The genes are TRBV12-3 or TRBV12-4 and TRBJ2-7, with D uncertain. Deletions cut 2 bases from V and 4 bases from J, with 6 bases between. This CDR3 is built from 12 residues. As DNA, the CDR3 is TGTGCCAGCAGTTTAACGGTATACGAGCAGTACTTC. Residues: CASSLTVYEQYF.

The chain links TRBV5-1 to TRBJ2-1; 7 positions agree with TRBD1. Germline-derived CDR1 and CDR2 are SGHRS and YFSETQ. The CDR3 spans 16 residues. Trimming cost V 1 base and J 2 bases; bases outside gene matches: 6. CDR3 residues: CASSLRTGLTYNEQFF. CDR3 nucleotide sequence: TGCGCCAGCAGCTTGCGGACAGGATTAACCTACAATGAGCAGTTCTTC.

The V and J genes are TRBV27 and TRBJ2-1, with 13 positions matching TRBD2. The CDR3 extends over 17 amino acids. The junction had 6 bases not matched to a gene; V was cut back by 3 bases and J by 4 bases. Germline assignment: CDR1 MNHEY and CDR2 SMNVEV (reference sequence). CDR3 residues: CASSFSRTSGGYNEQFF. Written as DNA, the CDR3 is TGTGCCAGCAGTTTCTCCCGGACTAGCGGGGGTTACAATGAGCAGTTCTTC.

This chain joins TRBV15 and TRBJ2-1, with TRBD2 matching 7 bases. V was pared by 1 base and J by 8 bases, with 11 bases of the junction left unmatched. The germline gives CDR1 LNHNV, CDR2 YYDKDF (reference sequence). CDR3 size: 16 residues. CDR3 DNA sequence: TGTGCCACCAGCAGAGCACGATTTGGGCTAGCGGATGAGCAGTTCTTC. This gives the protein CATSRARFGLADEQFF. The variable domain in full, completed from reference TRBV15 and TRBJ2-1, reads DAMVIQNPRYQVTQFGKPVTLSCSQTLNHNVMYWYQQKSSQAPKLLFHYYDKDFNNEADTPDNFQSRRPNTSFCFLDIRSPGLGDTAMYLCATSRARFGLADEQFFGPGTRLTVL.

Here the CDR3 reads CASSRAEAYEQYF. In DNA, the CDR3 is TGCGCCAGCAGCCGGGCAGAAGCCTACGAGCAGTACTTC. V gene TRBV4-1 combines with J gene TRBJ2-7; D gene ambiguous. Looked up from germline, CDR1 is MGHRA and CDR2 is YSYEKL. This CDR3 contains 13 residues. Trimming left V 4 bases short and J 2 bases short, with 9 bases between.